A selection of T cell receptor beta chains follows, all from one sample in a study of blood T cells in healthy people across ages. TCRdb ran MiXCR on the 5' RACE reads and lists one entry per CDR3 protein. The data show about 650,000 distinct CDR3 sequences, about 34% seen once. Sequenced sample: blood. The receptors originated from a woman older than 75 in good health. Both conserved end residues are part of each CDR3. D genes are given only for firm matches. The size field is filled for only some rows; it gives once, few, many or a size class.

abundance	v_gene	d_gene	j_gene	CDR3aa	CDR3nt
many	TRBV7-2	-	TRBJ1-6	CASSSPGRSPLHF	TGTGCCAGCAGCTCTCCGGGGAGGTCACCCCTCCACTTT
few	TRBV7-2	TRBD1	TRBJ2-2	CASSFRQGWTGELFF	TGTGCCAGCAGCTTCCGACAGGGATGGACCGGGGAGCTGTTTTTT
many	TRBV4-3	TRBD2	TRBJ2-3	CASSQDQSSGGYGTDTQYF	TGCGCCAGCAGCCAAGATCAGTCTAGCGGGGGCTACGGCACAGATACGCAGTATTTT
-	TRBV24-1	TRBD2	TRBJ2-2	CATSEAGGPNTGELFF	TGTGCCACCAGTGAAGCGGGGGGCCCGAACACCGGGGAGCTGTTTTTT
many	TRBV10-3	-	TRBJ2-1	CAIRGSGDNEQFF	TGTGCCATCCGGGGGTCAGGGGACAATGAGCAGTTCTTC
many	TRBV3-1	-	TRBJ2-3	CASSQVTDTQYF	TGTGCCAGCAGCCAGGTAACAGATACGCAGTATTTT
-	TRBV7-2	-	TRBJ1-3	CASSLGGRGGNTIYF	TGTGCCAGCAGCTTAGGGGGAAGGGGCGGAAACACCATATATTTT
many	TRBV6-2/TRBV6-3	-	TRBJ1-2	CASSYLVRDGYTF	TGTGCCAGCAGTTACCTCGTCCGCGATGGCTACACCTTC
many	TRBV29-1	TRBD1	TRBJ1-2	CSVEDSGQLYGYTF	TGCAGCGTTGAAGATTCGGGACAGCTTTATGGCTACACCTTC
-	TRBV7-2	-	TRBJ1-2	CASSLAVPGYGYTF	TGTGCCAGCAGCTTAGCGGTTCCGGGGTATGGCTACACCTTC
-	TRBV12-3/TRBV12-4	-	TRBJ1-1	CASSFQQGGNTEAFF	TGTGCCAGCAGTTTTCAACAGGGAGGGAACACTGAAGCTTTCTTT
-	TRBV28	-	TRBJ2-3	CASSLYRTTGDTQYF	TGTGCCAGCAGTTTATACCGGACCACAGGGGATACGCAGTATTTT
many	TRBV12-3/TRBV12-4	TRBD2	TRBJ2-3	CASSLDGGGTDTQYF	TGTGCCAGCAGCTTAGACGGGGGGGGCACAGATACGCAGTATTTT
many	TRBV7-2	TRBD2	TRBJ2-3	CASSGRRGGATDTQYF	TGTGCCAGCAGCGGGAGGCGCGGGGGGGCGACAGATACGCAGTATTTT
-	TRBV20-1	TRBD1	TRBJ1-2	CSATITGARIYTF	TGCAGTGCTACAATCACAGGGGCCCGGATCTACACCTTC
-	TRBV7-8	TRBD1	TRBJ1-5	CASSPSGQDFWQPQHF	TGTGCCAGCAGTCCCTCGGGACAGGACTTTTGGCAGCCCCAGCATTTT
-	TRBV20-1	-	TRBJ2-7	CSARPPNGRIYEQYF	TGCAGTGCTAGACCCCCCAACGGGAGAATATACGAGCAGTACTTC
-	TRBV20-1	-	TRBJ2-3	CSARDLSALGGGFTDTQYF	TGCAGTGCTAGAGATCTTTCCGCCCTAGGGGGAGGATTCACAGATACGCAGTATTTT
many	TRBV7-2	-	TRBJ2-5	CASSLFGKETQYF	TGTGCCAGCAGCCTATTCGGCAAAGAGACCCAGTACTTC
-	TRBV11-2	-	TRBJ2-6	CASGLERGLGANVLTF	TGTGCCAGCGGCTTAGAGAGGGGTTTGGGGGCCAACGTCCTGACTTTC
many	TRBV10-3	-	TRBJ1-2	CAIGGIRGNYGYTF	TGTGCCATCGGCGGGATTCGCGGCAACTATGGCTACACCTTC
many	TRBV9	-	TRBJ2-7	CASSVEPATEQYF	TGTGCCAGCAGCGTAGAACCCGCGACTGAGCAGTACTTC
-	TRBV6-5	-	TRBJ1-1	CASSSLSPPNTEAFF	TGTGCCAGCAGTTCTTTAAGTCCCCCGAACACTGAAGCTTTCTTT
many	TRBV3-1	-	TRBJ2-3	CASSQFMRDGGTDTQYF	TGTGCCAGCAGCCAATTTATGCGGGACGGAGGCACAGATACGCAGTATTTT
-	TRBV5-1	-	TRBJ1-6	CASSPGLLNSPLHF	TGCGCCAGCAGCCCGGGCCTCCTCAATTCACCCCTCCACTTT
-	TRBV7-2	-	TRBJ2-5	CASSLASGRGTEAQYF	TGTGCCAGCAGCTTAGCCAGCGGCCGGGGCACAGAGGCCCAGTACTTC
many	TRBV6-1	TRBD1	TRBJ2-7	CASSMGQSLYEQYF	TGTGCCAGCAGTATGGGACAGAGCCTCTACGAGCAGTACTTC
many	TRBV20-1	-	TRBJ2-1	CSATLERDEQFF	TGCAGTGCTACCCTAGAGCGGGATGAGCAGTTCTTC
-	TRBV12-3/TRBV12-4	-	TRBJ2-3	CASVRADTQYF	TGTGCCAGCGTCCGGGCAGATACGCAGTATTTT
many	TRBV4-3	TRBD1	TRBJ1-4	CASSQYYRGGEKLFF	TGCGCCAGCAGCCAATACTACAGGGGGGGTGAAAAACTGTTTTTT
-	TRBV7-2	-	TRBJ2-2	CASSLRTGYTGELFF	TGTGCCAGCAGCTTGCGAACAGGGTACACCGGGGAGCTGTTTTTT
many	TRBV9	-	TRBJ2-6	CASSGTYRVRAGANVLTF	TGTGCCAGCAGTGGGACATACAGGGTTCGGGCTGGGGCCAACGTCCTGACTTTC
many	TRBV7-2	TRBD2	TRBJ2-5	CASSLALRGTETQYF	TGTGCCAGCAGCTTAGCGCTGCGGGGGACAGAGACCCAGTACTTC
-	TRBV5-4	-	TRBJ2-2	CASSATRSAGELFF	TGTGCCAGCAGCGCGACTAGGTCGGCCGGGGAGCTGTTTTTT
-	TRBV20-1	-	TRBJ2-1	CSARYSLNNEQFF	TGCAGTGCTAGATACAGTTTGAACAATGAGCAGTTCTTC
few	TRBV2	-	TRBJ1-2	CASSEHRNYGYTF	TGTGCCAGCAGTGAACACCGCAACTATGGCTACACCTTC
many	TRBV4-3	-	TRBJ2-3	CASSQELTDTQYF	TGCGCCAGCAGCCAAGAGCTCACAGATACGCAGTATTTT
many	TRBV6-2/TRBV6-3	TRBD1	TRBJ2-1	CASRGTGATMDEQFF	TGTGCCAGCAGGGGTACAGGGGCCACTATGGATGAGCAGTTCTTC
many	TRBV6-1	-	TRBJ2-6	CASLRVDGANVLTF	TGTGCCAGCCTCCGCGTGGATGGGGCCAACGTCCTGACTTTC
many	TRBV20-1	TRBD2	TRBJ2-7	CSARVPSGGGEQYF	TGCAGTGCTAGAGTCCCTAGCGGGGGGGGAGAGCAGTACTTC
few	TRBV9	TRBD1	TRBJ1-2	CASSVARDRGGHTF	TGTGCCAGCAGCGTAGCCCGGGACAGGGGTGGCCACACCTTC
many	TRBV20-1	-	TRBJ2-7	CSALDLAYEQYF	TGCAGTGCCCTAGATTTAGCTTACGAGCAGTACTTC
-	TRBV6-2/TRBV6-3	TRBD2	TRBJ2-3	CATSDSGLAGLTDTQYF	TGTGCCACCAGTGACTCGGGACTAGCGGGACTCACAGATACGCAGTATTTT
many	TRBV7-8	-	TRBJ1-5	CASSFLRGRNSNQPQHF	TGTGCCAGCAGCTTCCTGAGGGGAAGAAATAGCAATCAGCCCCAGCATTTT
-	TRBV30	-	TRBJ1-6	CAWSGLSSSPLHF	TGTGCCTGGAGTGGTCTATCTAGTTCACCCCTCCACTTT
-	TRBV6-1	-	TRBJ1-1	CASEWTSGTEAFF	TGTGCCAGCGAATGGACATCAGGTACTGAAGCTTTCTTT
-	TRBV5-4	TRBD1	TRBJ1-2	CASSTPGTGDYGYTF	TGTGCCAGCAGCACACCCGGGACAGGGGACTATGGCTACACCTTC
many	TRBV6-5	TRBD1	TRBJ1-2	CASSRLSGGEGYTF	TGTGCCAGCAGTAGACTCTCAGGGGGCGAAGGCTACACCTTC
-	TRBV3-1	-	TRBJ1-2	CTSSQPREGQGYGYTF	TGTACCAGCAGCCAACCGAGGGAGGGCCAAGGCTATGGCTACACCTTC
-	TRBV3-1	-	TRBJ1-6	CASSPARGSPLHF	TGTGCCAGCAGCCCCGCGCGGGGCTCACCCCTCCACTTT
few	TRBV30	TRBD1	TRBJ1-2	CAWTMGQGARDGYTF	TGTGCCTGGACCATGGGACAGGGGGCGCGAGACGGCTACACCTTC
-	TRBV6-6	-	TRBJ2-3	CASSYSTGAADTQYF	TGTGCCAGCAGTTACTCGACGGGGGCAGCAGATACGCAGTATTTT
many	TRBV5-1	-	TRBJ1-1	CASSLGNGDTEAFF	TGCGCCAGCAGCTTGGGGAATGGGGACACTGAAGCTTTCTTT
-	TRBV4-1	-	TRBJ1-1	CASSQEPGTPNTEAFF	TGCGCCAGCAGCCAAGAGCCGGGGACCCCGAACACTGAAGCTTTCTTT
-	TRBV6-6	TRBD1	TRBJ2-3	CASSYLQGSTDTQYF	TGTGCCAGCAGTTACCTACAGGGGAGCACAGATACGCAGTATTTT
-	TRBV12-3/TRBV12-4	TRBD1	TRBJ2-3	CASTLTGTADVEYF	TGTGCCAGCACCCTGACAGGGACGGCAGATGTGGAATATTTT
-	TRBV6-1	-	TRBJ1-5	CANAQGTGQPQHF	TGTGCCAATGCACAGGGAACGGGTCAGCCCCAGCATTTT
-	TRBV20-1	TRBD2	TRBJ2-4	CSARGPGLAGELAKNIQYF	TGCAGTGCTAGAGGCCCGGGACTAGCGGGGGAGTTAGCCAAAAACATTCAGTACTTC
-	TRBV7-8	-	TRBJ2-1	CASHRRVINEQFF	TGTGCCAGCCACCGCAGGGTAATCAATGAGCAGTTCTTC